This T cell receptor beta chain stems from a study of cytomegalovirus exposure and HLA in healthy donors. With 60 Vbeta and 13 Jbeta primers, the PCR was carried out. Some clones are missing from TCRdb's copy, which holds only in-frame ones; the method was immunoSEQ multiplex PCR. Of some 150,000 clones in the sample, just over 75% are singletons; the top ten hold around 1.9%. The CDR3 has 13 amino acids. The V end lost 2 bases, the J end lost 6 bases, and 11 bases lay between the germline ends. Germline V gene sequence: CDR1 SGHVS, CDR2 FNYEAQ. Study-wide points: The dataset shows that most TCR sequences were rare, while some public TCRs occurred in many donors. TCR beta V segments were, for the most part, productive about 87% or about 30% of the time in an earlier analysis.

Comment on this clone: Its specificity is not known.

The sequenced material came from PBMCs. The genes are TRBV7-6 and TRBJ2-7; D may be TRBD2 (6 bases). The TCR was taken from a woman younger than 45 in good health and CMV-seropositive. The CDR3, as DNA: TGTGCCAGCAGCTTAAGTGAGGGAGGCGAGCAGTACTTC. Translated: CASSLSEGGEQYF.